Presented here are 27 T cell receptor beta chains from one specimen sequenced in a study of post-analysis software for immune sequencing data. Broader study findings: TRBV5-6, TRBV5-1 and TRBV20-1 were among several TRBV segments more frequent in patients than controls.

What these receptors recognize is not known. Unique molecular identifiers were built into the TCR beta cDNA libraries. One entry per CDR3 protein, called by TCRdb with MiXCR from the PCR reads. Altogether around 200,000 distinct CDR3 sequences are present, approximately 28% being singletons, with the ten largest covering more than 3%. Sequences were obtained from blood. These receptors originate from a girl younger than 18 with multiple sclerosis.

The CDR3: CASSRDRVDRQPQHF. The CDR3 DNA follows: TGTGCCAGCAGCCGTGACAGGGTAGATCGGCAGCCCCAGCATTTT. V is TRBV6-1 and J is TRBJ1-5, with TRBD1 matching 7 bases. The V segment lost 6 bases and the J segment 7 bases; nucleotides outside the gene matches: 12. The CDR3 is 15 amino acids. Germline V gene data show CDR1 as MNHNS and CDR2 as SASEGT.

There are a few counts of this clonotype. The J gene is TRBJ1-1, the V gene TRBV29-1; D might be TRBD1 (6 bases). The germline CDR1 and CDR2 sequences are SQVTM and ANQGSEA. Trimming shortened V by 7 bases and J by 1 base, and 10 bases separated the two germline ends. The length of the CDR3 is 12 residues. The CDR3 bases are TGCAGCGCTACAGGGAAGAACACTGAAGCTTTCTTT. Protein sequence: CSATGKNTEAFF.

The CDR3, as DNA: TGTGCCAGCTCAGCAGTGAAGGAGACCCAGTACTTC. Translating gives CASSAVKETQYF. This rearrangement joins TRBV18 to TRBJ2-5; D remains ambiguous. The V end lost 5 bases, the J end lost 5 bases, and 9 bases lay between the germline ends. The CDR3 consists of 12 residues. Germline V gene data show CDR1 as KGHSH and CDR2 as LQKENI.

The table lists this clonotype with many counts. The chain uses TRBV21-1 and TRBJ2-7; TRBD2 is the table's D call and was not checked against the DNA. TRBV21-1 is a pseudogene locus. The CDR3 covers 15 residues. CDR3 DNA: TGTGCCAGCAGCTGCTCCGGGACTTCCTCCTACGAGCAGTACTTC. Translation: CASSCSGTSSYEQYF.

In its sample, this clonotype was seen many times. CDR3 protein: CSARLRSSGANVLTF. In DNA form, the CDR3 reads TGCAGTGCTAGGCTCAGAAGCTCTGGGGCCAACGTCCTGACTTTC. This sequence joins TRBV20-1 and TRBJ2-6; D gene uncertain. Trimming left V 3 bases short and J 0 bases short, with 9 bases between. Germline CDR1 DFQATT, CDR2 SNEGSKA (reference sequence). CDR3 length equals 15 residues.

Details on this clonotype: A single base separates this from a much larger clone, so it may be a read error. V is TRBV27 and J is TRBJ1-2; 7 bases match TRBD1. This CDR3 contains 14 residues. Germline V gene sequence: CDR1 MNHEY, CDR2 SMNVEV (reference sequence). The chain's CDR3 is CASSLTGANYGCTF. In DNA, the CDR3 is TGTGCCAGCAGCCTTACAGGGGCCAACTATGGCTGCACCTTC.

The chain joins TRBV5-1 to TRBJ1-6; 10 bases align to TRBD1. Germline lookup yields CDR1 SGHRS and CDR2 YFSETQ. CDR3 length equals 16 residues. V shed 4 bases, J shed 10 bases, and the junction held 11 bases outside the gene matches. The CDR3 coding sequence is TGCGCCAGCAGCAGAGGGAGGGGACAGGGGTCGTCACCCCTCCACTTT. It yields the protein CASSRGRGQGSSPLHF.

This clonotype turned up a few times. CDR3 loop: CAVAGRALISVSGYTF. CDR3 bases: TGCGCCGTTGCGGGACGGGCCTTGATTAGTGTTTCTGGCTACACCTTC. This rearrangement joins TRBV10-2 to TRBJ1-2; tentatively, D is TRBD1 (5 bases). V lost 11 bases, J lost 7 bases, and 29 bases lay in between. This CDR3 is built from 16 residues. Germline V gene sequence: CDR1 WSHSY, CDR2 SAAADI.

The gene calls are TRBV28 and TRBJ1-5, with a weak D call TRBD1 (6 bases). V lost 5 bases and J 5 bases, leaving 19 bases between the germline ends. There are 16 residues in the CDR3. Germline V CDR1 and CDR2: MDHEN, SYDVKM. The CDR3 reads CASSLGRAPGDQPQHF. The CDR3 bases are TGTGCCAGCAGTCTCGGCAGGGCGCCAGGGGATCAGCCCCAGCATTTT. The whole variable domain, remainder taken from reference TRBV28 and TRBJ1-5, is DVKVTQSSRYLVKRTGEKVFLECVQDMDHENMFWYRQDPGLGLRLIYFSYDVKMKEKGDIPEGYSVSREKKERFSLILESASTNQTSMYLCASSLGRAPGDQPQHFGDGTRLSIL.

V usage is TRBV2 and J usage is TRBJ1-2, with D possibly TRBD1 on 5 matching bases. This CDR3 spans 15 amino acids. V lost 3 bases, J lost 10 bases, and 21 bases lay in between. Per germline, CDR1 SNHLY and CDR2 FYNNEI. The CDR3 is CASSERAGTAFDYTF. Written as DNA, the CDR3 is TGTGCCAGCAGTGAGCGCGCCGGGACGGCGTTTGACTACACCTTC.

As concerns this clonotype: Compared with germline, one end of the junction differs, possibly owing to a read error. V and J are TRBV11-2 and TRBJ2-5; D not certain. The CDR3 is made up of 12 amino acids. Germline V CDR1 and CDR2: SGHAT, FQNNGV. CDR3 amino acids: CASSLAQETRYF. The DNA of the CDR3 is TGTGCCAGCAGCTTAGCGCAAGAGACCCGGTACTTC.

This clonotype occurred many times. This chain joins TRBV20-1 and TRBJ2-7, with 10 bases aligning to TRBD2. The CDR3 has 13 residues. Germline CDR1 and CDR2: DFQATT and SNEGSKA (reference sequence). Trimming took 8 bases from V and 2 from J; bases not matched to a gene: 6. The CDR3 DNA follows: TGCAGTATCTTAGCGGGAGGCACCTACGAGCAGTACTTC. Protein sequence: CSILAGGTYEQYF.

The sample holds a few counts of this clonotype. The chain uses TRBV4-1 and TRBJ1-5; tentatively, D is TRBD1 (6 bases). Trimming pared 2 bases from V and 3 bases from J, leaving 8 bases between. CDR1 is MGHRA and CDR2 is YSYEKL in the germline V gene. This CDR3 is 14 amino acids long. CDR3 coding DNA: TGCGCCAGCAGCCAAAGGACAGTCAATCAGCCCCAGCATTTT. Its protein product is CASSQRTVNQPQHF.

The sample holds many counts of this clonotype. The gene calls are TRBV7-9 and TRBJ2-1; a weak D match, TRBD1 (9 bases). CDR3 length: 18 residues. Per germline, CDR1 SEHNR and CDR2 FQNEAQ (reference sequence). Between the trimmed V and J ends, which lost 1 base and 6 bases, there was a span of 22 bases. The CDR3 DNA reads TGTGCCAGCAGCTTAGTAAGCGGGGGACAGGGATTTTCCAATGAGCAGTTCTTC. It translates to CASSLVSGGQGFSNEQFF.

This clonotype was recorded at least ten times. This rearrangement joins TRBV5-1 to TRBJ2-3, with 7 bases fitting TRBD2. The germline CDR1 and CDR2 sequences are SGHRS and YFSETQ. V shed 4 bases and J 0 bases; nucleotides not matched to a gene: 5. The length of the CDR3 is 15 residues. The CDR3, as DNA: TGCGCCAGCAGCATAAGCGGGGTGAGCACAGATACGCAGTATTTT. Its translation: CASSISGVSTDTQYF.

This rearrangement joins TRBV27 to TRBJ1-5, with TRBD1 matching over 7 bases. CDR1 is MNHEY, CDR2 SMNVEV, per germline (reference sequence). Trimming removed 3 bases from V and 6 bases from J; junction bases left unmatched: 5. The CDR3 has 14 amino acids. The CDR3 nucleotides are TGTGCCAGCAGTTTCAGACAGGGAGGTCAGCCCCAGCATTTT. Protein: CASSFRQGGQPQHF.

This clonotype has just a few counts. CDR3: CASSYLMGYEQYF. The CDR3 nucleotides are TGTGCCAGCAGTTACCTGATGGGCTACGAGCAGTACTTC. The chain has TRBV28 and TRBJ2-7, with no clear D. CDR3 length equals 13 residues. Trimming removed 4 bases from V and 3 bases from J, with 10 bases in between. Germline values: CDR1 MDHEN, CDR2 SYDVKM. Drawing the rest from reference TRBV28 and TRBJ2-7, the complete variable domain is DVKVTQSSRYLVKRTGEKVFLECVQDMDHENMFWYRQDPGLGLRLIYFSYDVKMKEKGDIPEGYSVSREKKERFSLILESASTNQTSMYLCASSYLMGYEQYFGPGTRLTVT.

The chain combines TRBV5-1 with TRBJ2-5; no clear D. Germline CDR1 SGHRS, CDR2 YFSETQ. V shed 7 bases and J shed 2 bases, with 9 bases lying between them. The CDR3 sequence is 12 residues long. The CDR3 protein is CASGFQQETQYF. In DNA form, the CDR3 reads TGCGCCAGCGGTTTTCAACAAGAGACCCAGTACTTC.

This chain uses TRBV20-1 with TRBJ1-1, with D perhaps matching TRBD1 (5 bases). The V end was cut by 0 bases, the J end by 4 bases, with 24 bases between. The CDR3 length is 18 residues. Germline V gene data show CDR1 as DFQATT and CDR2 as SNEGSKA (reference sequence). Written as DNA, the CDR3 is TGCAGTGCTAGAGATTTAGTTCGGACACCCCTCATTTCCACTGAAGCTTTCTTT. Protein product: CSARDLVRTPLISTEAFF.

The CDR3 bases are TGCAGCGCCCTAGCATTTGCGCAGTATTTT. It specifies CSALAFAQYF. The rearrangement joins TRBV29-1 to TRBJ2-3; D might be TRBD2 (5 bases). This CDR3 is built from 10 residues. Germline assignment: CDR1 SQVTM and CDR2 ANQGSEA. The V gene lost 7 bases and the J gene lost 10 bases, with 12 bases spanning the gap.

There are a few counts of this clonotype. The chain recombines TRBV6-1 with TRBJ2-1; D unclear. The DNA end lines up better with TRBJ2-7; the J call may be wrong. Germline CDR1 is MNHNS and CDR2 is SASEGT. The CDR3 totals 15 residues. CDR3 DNA sequence: TGTGCCAGCAGTGACCGTGGGCTGTCCTACAATGAGCAGTACTTC. It is translated as CASSDRGLSYNEQYF.

Comments on this clonotype: A read error may be the cause here, since a much bigger clone is one base away. This sequence joins TRBV20-1 and TRBJ2-3, with D possibly called TRBD1 or TRBD2 (6 bases each). Germline V lookup: CDR1 DFQATT, CDR2 SNEGSKA (reference sequence). V lost 6 bases and J 7 bases, leaving 20 bases between the germline ends. The CDR3 is made up of 14 amino acids. In nucleotides, the CDR3 is TGCAGTGCGCAGACTAGAGGGGGATCCAATACGCAGTATTTT. Translated: CSAQTRGGSNTQYF.

In this sample, this clonotype turned up many times. V gene TRBV4-1 combines with J gene TRBJ2-5; perhaps D is TRBD1 or TRBD2 (7 bases each). The tail of the sequence fits TRBJ2-7 better, so the J call may be wrong. CDR3 length: 18 amino acids. Per germline, CDR1 MGHRA and CDR2 YSYEKL. CDR3 sequence: CASSQPKTGQRGRYEQYF. The CDR3 DNA reads TGCGCCAGCAGCCAACCAAAGACAGGGCAGCGGGGAAGATACGAGCAGTACTTC.

This clonotype was detected a few times. The V and J genes are TRBV5-1 and TRBJ2-1, with unresolved D. Germline-derived CDR1 and CDR2 are SGHRS and YFSETQ. V lost 0 bases and J 8 bases, leaving 12 bases between the germline ends. The CDR3 has 14 residues. The CDR3 spells CASSLDPHEDEQFF. CDR3 in DNA: TGCGCCAGCAGCTTGGACCCCCATGAGGATGAGCAGTTCTTC.

This chain links TRBV6-6 with TRBJ2-7; D is unresolved. The germline V and J ends were trimmed by 4 bases and 9 bases, with 16 bases remaining between them. Per the germline V gene, CDR1 is MNHNY and CDR2 is SVGAGI (reference sequence). The CDR3 consists of 13 residues. CDR3 sequence: CASSSDATDSQYF. CDR3 nucleotide sequence: TGTGCCAGCAGTTCAGATGCAACCGACTCGCAGTACTTC.

This clonotype was seen repeatedly, ten times or more. V and J are TRBV5-1 and TRBJ2-3; D is uncertain. CDR3 length: 14 residues. Germline V CDR1 and CDR2: SGHRS, YFSETQ. V dropped 4 bases and J dropped 6 bases, with 15 bases sitting between them. As DNA, the CDR3 is TGCGCCAGCAGCCCGGAAGGCCCTTTGGATACGCAGTATTTT. It translates to CASSPEGPLDTQYF.

This clonotype was recorded once. A single base separates this from a much larger clone, so it may be a read error. The chain combines TRBV20-1 with TRBJ2-7; no firm D call. CDR1 is DFQATT and CDR2 is SNEGSKA in the germline V gene (reference sequence). This CDR3 region has 14 residues. The CDR3 reads CSARGDGRPSERYF. The CDR3 DNA reads as TGCAGTGCTAGGGGTGACGGAAGGCCGAGTGAGCGGTACTTC.